This T cell receptor beta chain derives from a study of spatial heterogeneity in lung cancer. Overall study: Detected sequences consistently included more beta-chain ones than alpha-chain ones. As counted in raw reads, each unique TCR and UMI combination appeared more than ten times on average.

Trimming at V came to 2 bases and at J to 11 bases, leaving 15 bases not matched to a gene. CDR1 and CDR2 (germline): MNHEY, SVGEGT. The CDR3 contains 16 residues. Time point noted: sample taken at primary tumor resection. Extraction of whole RNA from tumor, nontumor lung or frozen PBMC preceded unsorted sequencing. In regard to this clonotype: Its antigen remains unidentified.

A single record per CDR3 protein comes from TCRdb applying MiXCR to the 5' RACE reads. The repertoire holds some 85,000 distinct CDR3 sequences, with 15% to 25% as singletons. Study-wide points: More often at tumor resection than at routine follow-up, ubiquitous expanded tumor TCRs were detected in the blood.

The V and J genes are TRBV6-2 or TRBV6-3 and TRBJ2-1; 7 bases are shared with TRBD1. The clonotype was recovered from a male donor with early-stage non-small cell lung cancer. This specimen consisted of PBMCs, obtained at surgery. The CDR3 is CASSYLRQGRKNKQFF. In nucleotides, the CDR3 is TGTGCCAGCAGTTACCTCAGACAGGGCAGGAAAAATAAGCAGTTCTTC.